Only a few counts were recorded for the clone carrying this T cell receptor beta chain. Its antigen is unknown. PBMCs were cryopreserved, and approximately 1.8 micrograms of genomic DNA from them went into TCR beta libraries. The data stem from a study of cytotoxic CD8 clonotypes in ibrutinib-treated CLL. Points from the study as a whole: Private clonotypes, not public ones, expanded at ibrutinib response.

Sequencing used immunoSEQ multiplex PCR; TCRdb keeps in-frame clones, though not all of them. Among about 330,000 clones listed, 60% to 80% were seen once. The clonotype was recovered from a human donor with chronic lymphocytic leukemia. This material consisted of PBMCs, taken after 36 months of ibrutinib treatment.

The DNA for the CDR3 is TGCGCCAGCAGCTACAAATACGAGCAGTACTTC. Protein sequence: CASSYKYEQYF. The chain links TRBV5-1 to TRBJ2-7, with D hard to call. Trimming cost V 3 bases and J 4 bases, with 5 bases left between them. CDR1 and CDR2 (germline): SGHRS, YFSETQ. The CDR3 consists of 11 residues.